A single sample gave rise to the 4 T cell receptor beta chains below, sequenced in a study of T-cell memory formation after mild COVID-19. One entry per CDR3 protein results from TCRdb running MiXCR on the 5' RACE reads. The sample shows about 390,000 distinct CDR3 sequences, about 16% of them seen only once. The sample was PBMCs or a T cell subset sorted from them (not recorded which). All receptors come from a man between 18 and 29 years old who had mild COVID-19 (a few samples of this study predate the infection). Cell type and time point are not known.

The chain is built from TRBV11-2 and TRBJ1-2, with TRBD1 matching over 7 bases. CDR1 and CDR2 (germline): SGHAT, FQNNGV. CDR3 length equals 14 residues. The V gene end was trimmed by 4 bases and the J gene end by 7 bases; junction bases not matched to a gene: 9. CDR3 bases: TGTGCCAGCAGCTCCCGACAGGGAGGTATTGGCTACACCTTC. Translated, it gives CASSSRQGGIGYTF.

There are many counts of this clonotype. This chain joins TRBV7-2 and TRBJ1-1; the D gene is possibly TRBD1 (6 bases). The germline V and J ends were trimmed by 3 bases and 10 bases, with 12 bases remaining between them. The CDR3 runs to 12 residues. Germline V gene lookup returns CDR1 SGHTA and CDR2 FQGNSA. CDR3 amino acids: CASSLGAWGAFF. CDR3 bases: TGTGCCAGCAGCTTGGGGGCTTGGGGAGCTTTCTTT.

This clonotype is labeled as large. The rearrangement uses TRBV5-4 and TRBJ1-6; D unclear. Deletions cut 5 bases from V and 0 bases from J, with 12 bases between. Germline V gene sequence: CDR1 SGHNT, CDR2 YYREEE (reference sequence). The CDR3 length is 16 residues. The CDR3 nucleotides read TGTGCCAGCAGGGCCATGAAGGGCTCCTATAATTCACCCCTCCACTTT. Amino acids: CASRAMKGSYNSPLHF.

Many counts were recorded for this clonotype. This CDR3 reads CASSSTSGAFYEQYF. CDR3 DNA sequence: TGTGCCAGCAGCTCAACTAGCGGGGCTTTCTACGAGCAGTACTTC. This sequence joins TRBV7-2 and TRBJ2-7, with 10 bases aligning to TRBD2. Germline-derived CDR1 and CDR2 are SGHTA and FQGNSA. Trimming removed 4 bases from V and 3 bases from J; junction bases left unmatched: 6. The CDR3 sequence is 15 residues long.